A selection of T cell receptor beta chains follows, all from one sample in a study of shared clonotypes between healthy human individuals. The protocol was immunoSEQ multiplex PCR, while the TCRdb copy is restricted to in-frame clones and leaves out a portion. The sample holds about 800,000 clones, about 96% seen once. Sequencing used naive CD8+ T cells sorted from blood. The receptors originated from a young man in good health. The CDR3 runs from the conserved cysteine through the conserved F or W. The D gene is left open where the match is weak.

v_gene: TRBV28
d_gene: TRBD2
j_gene: TRBJ2-1
CDR3nt: TGTGCCAGCAGTTTAAGTTGGCTAGCGGGAGGGAGGGAGCAGTTCTTC
CDR3aa: CASSLSWLAGGREQFF

v_gene: TRBV7-9
d_gene: .
j_gene: TRBJ1-5
CDR3nt: TGTGCCAGCAGCGGAGGGGGGCCGCCCCAGCATTTT
CDR3aa: CASSGGGPPQHF

v_gene: TRBV27
d_gene: TRBD1
j_gene: TRBJ1-1
CDR3nt: TGTGCCAGCAGTCCCCGGACAGGGGGCACTGAAGCTTTCTTT
CDR3aa: CASSPRTGGTEAFF

v_gene: TRBV4-1
d_gene: .
j_gene: TRBJ2-7
CDR3nt: TGCGCCAGCAGCCAACTCGACTCTCCCACCTACGAGCAGTACTTC
CDR3aa: CASSQLDSPTYEQYF

v_gene: TRBV29-1
d_gene: TRBD1
j_gene: TRBJ1-1
CDR3nt: TGCAGCGTTGAAGAGTGGGACAGCCTTGAAGCTTTCTTT
CDR3aa: CSVEEWDSLEAFF

v_gene: TRBV2
d_gene: TRBD1
j_gene: TRBJ2-7
CDR3nt: TGTGCCAGCCTCCCCATGGGACAGGGCCCTAGGGAGCAGTACTTC
CDR3aa: CASLPMGQGPREQYF

v_gene: TRBV9
d_gene: .
j_gene: TRBJ2-2
CDR3nt: TGTGCCAGCAGCCCAGGAGTGGACACCGGGGAGCTGTTTTTT
CDR3aa: CASSPGVDTGELFF

v_gene: TRBV7-9
d_gene: .
j_gene: TRBJ1-2
CDR3nt: TGTGCCAGCTCTACCATCAGGGGAGGGACGAACACCTTC
CDR3aa: CASSTIRGGTNTF

v_gene: TRBV7-2
d_gene: TRBD1
j_gene: TRBJ1-4
CDR3nt: TGTGCCAGCAGCTTAGGTGGGACAGGGAGCAAACTGTTTTTT
CDR3aa: CASSLGGTGSKLFF

v_gene: TRBV4-1
d_gene: .
j_gene: TRBJ2-3
CDR3nt: TGCGCCAGCGGGACCGATAGCACAGATACGCAGTATTTT
CDR3aa: CASGTDSTDTQYF

v_gene: TRBV29-1
d_gene: .
j_gene: TRBJ2-5
CDR3nt: TGCAGCGTCGGGGACACGGCTTTCACCCAGTACTTC
CDR3aa: CSVGDTAFTQYF

v_gene: TRBV7-9
d_gene: TRBD1
j_gene: TRBJ2-7
CDR3nt: TGTGCCAGCAGCTTCTGGGACAGCACCTACGAGCAGTACTTC
CDR3aa: CASSFWDSTYEQYF

v_gene: TRBV5-1
d_gene: .
j_gene: TRBJ2-7
CDR3nt: TGCGCCAGCAGCTTGGTTGGAGGGGTCACCTACGAGCAGTACTTC
CDR3aa: CASSLVGGVTYEQYF

v_gene: TRBV7-9
d_gene: .
j_gene: TRBJ1-1
CDR3nt: TGTGCCAGCAGCCCGAACGACAGAATCGAAGCTTTCTTT
CDR3aa: CASSPNDRIEAFF

v_gene: TRBV7-2
d_gene: .
j_gene: TRBJ2-6
CDR3nt: TGTGCCAGCAGCTTAGCTGGGCCCAGGGGACCCAACTCTGGGGCCAACGTCCTGACTTTC
CDR3aa: CASSLAGPRGPNSGANVLTF

v_gene: TRBV4-2
d_gene: TRBD2
j_gene: TRBJ2-2
CDR3nt: TGTGCCAGCAGTCTCGTTACGAAGAGCGGGGGTAACACCGGGGAGCTGTTTTTT
CDR3aa: CASSLVTKSGGNTGELFF

v_gene: TRBV13
d_gene: .
j_gene: TRBJ1-5
CDR3nt: TGTGCCAGCAGCTTAGCAGGGCCCAATCAGCCCCAGCATTTT
CDR3aa: CASSLAGPNQPQHF

v_gene: TRBV6-1
d_gene: .
j_gene: TRBJ1-1
CDR3nt: TGTGCCAGCAGTGAAGAGGTCCTGGAGGCTGAAGCTTTCTTT
CDR3aa: CASSEEVLEAEAFF

v_gene: TRBV6-5
d_gene: .
j_gene: TRBJ2-7
CDR3nt: TGTGCCAGCAGTTACTCGAAGGTTGCAGGGAAGTACTTC
CDR3aa: CASSYSKVAGKYF

v_gene: TRBV6-5
d_gene: .
j_gene: TRBJ2-7
CDR3nt: TGTGCCCTGGAGCTCCTCTACGAGCAGTACTTC
CDR3aa: CALELLYEQYF

v_gene: TRBV5-1
d_gene: .
j_gene: TRBJ2-1
CDR3nt: TGCGCCAGCAGCTGGTCTCACGACAGCTCCTACAATGAGCAGTTCTTC
CDR3aa: CASSWSHDSSYNEQFF

v_gene: TRBV4-3
d_gene: .
j_gene: TRBJ2-3
CDR3nt: TGCGCCAGCAGCCAAGCCTACACAGATACGCAGTATTTT
CDR3aa: CASSQAYTDTQYF

v_gene: TRBV10-2
d_gene: TRBD1
j_gene: TRBJ2-7
CDR3nt: TGCGCCAGCAGTGAACCGGGACAGCCGCTTTACGAGCAGTACTTC
CDR3aa: CASSEPGQPLYEQYF

v_gene: TRBV7-9
d_gene: .
j_gene: TRBJ1-4
CDR3nt: TGTGCCAGCAGCCCCGGTACTGGATCCACTAATGAAAAACTGTTTTTT
CDR3aa: CASSPGTGSTNEKLFF

v_gene: TRBV4-1
d_gene: .
j_gene: TRBJ2-7
CDR3nt: TGCGCCAGCAGCCCAGGGTCGGGGGTAGGCGAGCAGTACTTC
CDR3aa: CASSPGSGVGEQYF

v_gene: TRBV7-9
d_gene: TRBD1
j_gene: TRBJ2-5
CDR3nt: TGTGCCAGCAGCCTAGTTCTCCGGACAGGGGCCGAGGGGGAGACCCAGTACTTC
CDR3aa: CASSLVLRTGAEGETQYF

v_gene: TRBV9
d_gene: .
j_gene: TRBJ2-7
CDR3nt: TGTGCCAGCAGCGTTGGAAGGGAGCTTTCCTACGAGCAGTACTTC
CDR3aa: CASSVGRELSYEQYF

v_gene: TRBV10-3
d_gene: .
j_gene: TRBJ2-7
CDR3nt: TGTGCCACCATGACAGATACCTACGAGCAGTACTTC
CDR3aa: CATMTDTYEQYF

v_gene: TRBV27
d_gene: .
j_gene: TRBJ2-7
CDR3nt: TGTGCCAGCAGTTCTTTCCGGGAATACTACGAGCAGTACTTC
CDR3aa: CASSSFREYYEQYF

v_gene: TRBV7-6
d_gene: TRBD1
j_gene: TRBJ2-3
CDR3nt: TGTGCCAGCAGCTCGGACAGGGTGGGACGAGATGAGCAGTATTTT
CDR3aa: CASSSDRVGRDEQYF

v_gene: TRBV29-1
d_gene: .
j_gene: TRBJ2-7
CDR3nt: TGCAGCGTTTATAGGCTGGAAACGGGGTCCTCTGAATTGGAGCAGTACTTC
CDR3aa: CSVYRLETGSSELEQYF

v_gene: TRBV4-3
d_gene: .
j_gene: TRBJ2-1
CDR3nt: TGCGCCAGCAGCCAAGGGAGCACGTCCTACAATGAGCAGTTCTTC
CDR3aa: CASSQGSTSYNEQFF

v_gene: TRBV27
d_gene: .
j_gene: TRBJ2-1
CDR3nt: TGTGCCAGCAGTTTAAGCGGGGAGCAGTTCTTC
CDR3aa: CASSLSGEQFF

v_gene: TRBV7-9
d_gene: TRBD1
j_gene: TRBJ1-1
CDR3nt: TGTGCCAGCAGCCCCGGGACAGGGGGAGCTTTCTTT
CDR3aa: CASSPGTGGAFF

v_gene: TRBV7-9
d_gene: TRBD1
j_gene: TRBJ1-2
CDR3nt: TGTGCCAGCAGCGCCCGTTGGGGACAGAACTATGGCTACACCTTC
CDR3aa: CASSARWGQNYGYTF

v_gene: TRBV9
d_gene: TRBD2
j_gene: TRBJ2-3
CDR3nt: TGTGCCAGCAGCGTAGATAGCGGGAGCGCAGATACGCAGTATTTT
CDR3aa: CASSVDSGSADTQYF

v_gene: TRBV7-9
d_gene: .
j_gene: TRBJ2-3
CDR3nt: TGTGCCAGCAGCGCATTGTCAGATACGCAGTATTTT
CDR3aa: CASSALSDTQYF

v_gene: TRBV6-5
d_gene: .
j_gene: TRBJ2-6
CDR3nt: TGTGCCAGCGGTGCCTCTGGGGCCAACGTCCTGACTTTC
CDR3aa: CASGASGANVLTF

v_gene: TRBV5-1
d_gene: .
j_gene: TRBJ1-1
CDR3nt: TGCGCCAGCAGCTTTCCCGGGACCCGGGGGACTGAAGCTTTCTTT
CDR3aa: CASSFPGTRGTEAFF

v_gene: TRBV6-5
d_gene: TRBD2
j_gene: TRBJ2-7
CDR3nt: TGTGCCAGCAGTTATGGTACTAGCGGGAGTGGCGAGCAGTACTTC
CDR3aa: CASSYGTSGSGEQYF

v_gene: TRBV2
d_gene: TRBD1
j_gene: TRBJ1-5
CDR3nt: TGTGCCAGCAGCGGAGACAGGGGGCCCAAACAGCCCCAGCATTTT
CDR3aa: CASSGDRGPKQPQHF

v_gene: TRBV2
d_gene: .
j_gene: TRBJ2-7
CDR3nt: TGTGCCAGCAGTGAAGCCCAGTCCTACGAGCAGTACTTC
CDR3aa: CASSEAQSYEQYF

v_gene: TRBV28
d_gene: .
j_gene: TRBJ2-3
CDR3nt: TGTGCCAGCAGTTTGGGGGGCCGCACAGATACGCAGTATTTT
CDR3aa: CASSLGGRTDTQYF

v_gene: TRBV6-5
d_gene: .
j_gene: TRBJ2-7
CDR3nt: TGTGCCAGCAGGAGGGCCTATCTTGACGAGCAGTACTTC
CDR3aa: CASRRAYLDEQYF

v_gene: TRBV7-9
d_gene: .
j_gene: TRBJ2-2
CDR3nt: TGTGCCAGCAGCTTACCCCTTAGCATACGAACCGGGGAGCTGTTTTTT
CDR3aa: CASSLPLSIRTGELFF

v_gene: TRBV6-1
d_gene: TRBD1
j_gene: TRBJ2-7
CDR3nt: TGTGCCAGCAGCGACCGGGACAGTGTCTACGAGCAGTACTTC
CDR3aa: CASSDRDSVYEQYF